Listed below are T cell receptor beta chains from one sample, sequenced in a study of memory CD4+ T cells and cytomegalovirus serostatus. Data came from immunoSEQ multiplex PCR; TCRdb stores just in-frame clones and leaves some out. The profile shows roughly 42,000 clones, roughly three quarters of them singletons. The material sequenced was memory CD4+ T cells from blood. The receptors here all came from an adult in good health and CMV-seronegative. CDR3s include the opening cysteine and the closing phenylalanine or tryptophan. The D gene is left open where the match is weak. Clone sizes are given selectively: once, few, many, or a class where the clone is expanded.

D	J	length	V	size	CDR3	DNA
-	TRBJ1-6	12	TRBV5-6	medium-sized	CASSGNNSPLHF	TGTGCCAGCAGCGGGAACAATTCACCCCTCCACTTT
TRBD2	TRBJ2-3	15	TRBV5-1	-	CASCLAGFHTDTQYF	TGCGCCAGCTGTTTAGCGGGGTTTCACACAGATACGCAGTATTTT
-	TRBJ2-5	10	TRBV2	-	CASRRETQYF	TGTGCCAGCAGACGAGAGACCCAGTACTTC
-	TRBJ1-5	13	TRBV29-1	-	CSVEQGPNQPQHF	TGCAGCGTTGAACAGGGGCCTAATCAGCCCCAGCATTTT
-	TRBJ1-1	13	TRBV5-1	-	CASRREGSTEAFF	TGCGCCAGCAGGAGGGAGGGGAGCACTGAAGCTTTCTTT
-	TRBJ1-6	15	TRBV18	-	CASSPKGFENSPLHF	TGTGCCAGCTCACCTAAGGGGTTCGAGAATTCACCCCTCCACTTT
-	TRBJ1-1	14	TRBV12-5	-	CASGSRTGNTEAFF	TGTGCTAGTGGTTCACGGACTGGGAACACTGAAGCTTTCTTT
TRBD2	TRBJ2-1	13	TRBV27	once	CASNNLAANEQFF	TGTGCCAGCAACAACCTAGCGGCCAATGAGCAGTTCTTC
TRBD1	TRBJ1-1	13	TRBV11-2	few	CASSLGGQGATFF	TGTGCCAGCAGCTTAGGAGGACAGGGGGCAACTTTCTTT
-	TRBJ2-2	13	TRBV6-5	-	CASRDTRSGELFF	TGTGCCAGCAGGGATACTAGGTCCGGGGAGCTGTTTTTT
TRBD2	TRBJ2-7	14	TRBV4-1	-	CASSQDGTTGEQYF	TGCGCCAGCAGCCAAGATGGGACTACTGGCGAGCAGTACTTC
-	TRBJ2-2	12	TRBV9	-	CASSRGAGELFF	TGTGCCAGCAGCAGGGGCGCCGGGGAGCTGTTTTTT
TRBD2	TRBJ2-3	15	TRBV5-4	-	CASSFAAGGPDTQYF	TGTGCCAGCAGCTTCGCAGCGGGGGGGCCAGATACGCAGTATTTT
-	TRBJ2-2	15	TRBV5-5	-	CASSPQPRGTGELFF	TGTGCCAGCAGCCCTCAGCCTCGAGGCACCGGGGAGCTGTTTTTT
-	TRBJ1-1	16	TRBV15	-	CATSRDPGGAAREAFF	TGTGCCACCAGCAGAGATCCCGGGGGGGCGGCCAGAGAGGCTTTCTTT
TRBD2	TRBJ2-1	14	TRBV14	-	CASSQDSSGRTQFF	TGTGCCAGCAGCCAAGATTCCAGCGGGAGAACGCAGTTCTTC
TRBD1	TRBJ2-2	17	TRBV27	-	CASRSFTGTGDTGELFF	TGTGCCAGCAGATCCTTTACCGGGACAGGGGATACCGGGGAGCTGTTTTTT
-	TRBJ1-5	15	TRBV6-1	-	CASSAGIYLNQPQHF	TGTGCCAGCAGCGCAGGAATTTATCTAAATCAGCCCCAGCATTTT
-	TRBJ2-3	11	TRBV20-1	-	CSATPRGMQYF	TGCAGTGCCACCCCCCGGGGGATGCAGTATTTT
TRBD1	TRBJ1-2	15	TRBV6-5	-	CASSYQISGGGGYTF	TGTGCCAGCAGTTACCAAATTTCAGGGGGAGGAGGCTACACCTTC
-	TRBJ1-1	13	TRBV19	few	CASSIVKNTEAFF	TGTGCCAGTAGTATAGTCAAGAACACTGAAGCTTTCTTT
-	TRBJ2-7	13	TRBV5-5	-	CASSLSGQHEQYF	TGTGCCAGCAGCTTAAGTGGGCAGCACGAGCAGTACTTC
-	TRBJ1-2	13	TRBV6-5	-	CASSYATGYGYTF	TGTGCCAGCAGTTACGCAACAGGCTATGGCTACACCTTC
-	TRBJ2-7	15	TRBV28	-	CASSSPSQGSDEQYF	TGTGCCAGCAGCTCCCCCTCCCAGGGGAGTGACGAGCAGTACTTC
TRBD2	TRBJ2-3	16	TRBV29-1	-	CSVERGLAVSGDTQYF	TGCAGCGTTGAGAGGGGACTAGCGGTTTCGGGAGATACGCAGTATTTT
-	TRBJ1-4	15	TRBV2	-	CASRFSPGRNEKLFF	TGTGCCAGCAGGTTTTCCCCGGGGCGTAATGAAAAACTGTTTTTT
-	TRBJ2-2	13	TRBV6-5	-	CASRQQGTGELFF	TGTGCCAGCAGACAACAAGGAACCGGGGAGCTGTTTTTT
-	TRBJ1-3	13	TRBV18	-	CASSVMGPNTIYF	TGTGCCAGCTCCGTAATGGGGCCAAACACCATATATTTT
TRBD2	TRBJ2-5	15	TRBV5-1	-	CASSFSGGARETQYF	TGCGCCAGCAGCTTTAGCGGGGGCGCCAGGGAGACCCAGTACTTC